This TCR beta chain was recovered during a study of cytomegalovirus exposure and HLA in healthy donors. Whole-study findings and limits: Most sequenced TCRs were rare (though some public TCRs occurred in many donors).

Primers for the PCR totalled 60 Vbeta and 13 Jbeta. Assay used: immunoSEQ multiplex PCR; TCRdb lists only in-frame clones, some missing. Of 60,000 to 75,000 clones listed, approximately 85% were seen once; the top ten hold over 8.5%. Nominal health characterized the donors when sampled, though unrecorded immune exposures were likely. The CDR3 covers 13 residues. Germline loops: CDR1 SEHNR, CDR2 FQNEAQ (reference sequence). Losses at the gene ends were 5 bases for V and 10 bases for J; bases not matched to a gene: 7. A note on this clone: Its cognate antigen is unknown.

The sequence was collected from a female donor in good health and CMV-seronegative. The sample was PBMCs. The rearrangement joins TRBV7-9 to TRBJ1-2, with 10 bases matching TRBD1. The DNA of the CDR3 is TGTGCCAGCAGCCTCGCAGGGACAGGGGTCTACACCTTC. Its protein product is CASSLAGTGVYTF.